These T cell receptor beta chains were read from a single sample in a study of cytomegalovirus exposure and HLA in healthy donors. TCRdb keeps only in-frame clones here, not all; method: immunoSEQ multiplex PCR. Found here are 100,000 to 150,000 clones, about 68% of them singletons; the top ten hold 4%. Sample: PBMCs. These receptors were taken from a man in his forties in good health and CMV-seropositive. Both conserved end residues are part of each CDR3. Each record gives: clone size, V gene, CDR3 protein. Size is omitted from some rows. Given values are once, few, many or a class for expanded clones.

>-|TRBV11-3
CASSDRQQNTGELFF
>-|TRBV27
CASSPGGRNTEAFF
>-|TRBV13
CASSPGMNTEAFF
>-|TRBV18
CASSPGDYEQYF
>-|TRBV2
CASSEGTVGEKLFF
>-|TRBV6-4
CASSAGVDSYNEQFF
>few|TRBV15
CATSGQDRSSYNEQFF
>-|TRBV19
CASSEGRIGTDTQYF
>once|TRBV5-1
CASSLEGLPNYGYTF
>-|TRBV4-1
CASSQDLTGAQTGELFF
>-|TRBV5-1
CASGDLSSGNTIYF
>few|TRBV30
CAWSVGRGDQYF
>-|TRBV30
CAWSAGGQSDNSPLHF
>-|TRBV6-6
CASSKTVLAYNEQFF
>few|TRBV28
CASRAGLAGKTYEQYF
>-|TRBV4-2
CASSDRGGRETQYF
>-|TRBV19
CASSNPWYPDYNSPLHF
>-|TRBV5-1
CASSQGGRENEQFF
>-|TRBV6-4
CASSDWRVGTDTQYF
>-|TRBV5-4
CASSLAAGYEQYF
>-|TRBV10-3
CAISGASALYNEQFF
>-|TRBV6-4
CASSDRASGSREQFF
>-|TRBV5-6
CASSFSGGSTDTQYF
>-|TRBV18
CASSPQVLAGDRAGELFF
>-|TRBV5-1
CASSWTGPYEQYF
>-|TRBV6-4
CASSDQTDTQYF
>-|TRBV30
CALQEPGDQPQHF
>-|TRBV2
CASRGSRTGIDEQYF
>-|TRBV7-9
CASSLSLGRETQYF
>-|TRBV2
CASTVDRGNYNEQFF
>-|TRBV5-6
CASSLTLSGGARETQYF